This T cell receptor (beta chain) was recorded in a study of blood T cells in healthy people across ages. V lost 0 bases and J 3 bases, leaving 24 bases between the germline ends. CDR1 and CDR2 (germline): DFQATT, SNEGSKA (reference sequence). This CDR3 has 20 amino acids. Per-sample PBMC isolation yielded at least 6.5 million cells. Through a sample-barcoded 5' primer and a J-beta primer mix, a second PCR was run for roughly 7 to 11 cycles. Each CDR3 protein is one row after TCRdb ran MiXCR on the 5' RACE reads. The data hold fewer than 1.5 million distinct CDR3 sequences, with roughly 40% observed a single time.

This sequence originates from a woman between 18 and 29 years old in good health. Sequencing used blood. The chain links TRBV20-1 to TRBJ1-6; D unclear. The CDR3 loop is CSARETTAGNPGFYNSPLHF. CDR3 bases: TGCAGTGCTAGAGAAACGACGGCGGGAAATCCCGGTTTCTATAATTCACCCCTCCACTTT.